These 15 T cell receptor beta chains came from one sample sequenced in a study of OX40 agonist ivuxolimab in advanced cancers. Clones were sequenced by immunoSEQ multiplex PCR, and TCRdb holds only the in-frame ones, with some missing. Of around 50,000 clones listed, approximately 89% are singletons. The specimen comprised CD4+ or CD8+ T cells sorted from blood, sampled in a trial of the OX40 agonist ivuxolimab. The receptors originated from an adult with an advanced solid tumor such as melanoma, head and neck, liver or kidney cancer.

The chain has TRBV19 and TRBJ2-1; TRBD1 might be the D (5 bases). This CDR3 contains 14 residues. Looked up from germline, CDR1 is LNHDA and CDR2 is SQIVND (reference sequence). The V and J ends lost 3 bases and 4 bases respectively, with 10 bases between them. The CDR3 here is CASSISDTYNEQFF. In DNA, the CDR3 is TGTGCCAGTAGTATCTCGGACACATACAATGAGCAGTTCTTC.

V gene TRBV27 combines with J gene TRBJ2-2; unclear D gene. Trimming pared 5 bases from V and 5 bases from J, leaving 9 bases between. From germline, CDR1 is MNHEY and CDR2 SMNVEV (reference sequence). This CDR3 is 13 amino acids long. CDR3 region: CASSPVTTGELFF. Written as DNA, the CDR3 is TGTGCCAGCAGTCCCGTGACGACCGGGGAGCTGTTTTTT.

V and J are TRBV4-3 and TRBJ1-2, with D maybe TRBD1 (5 bases). Trimming took 3 bases from V and 0 from J, leaving 14 bases between them. The CDR3 is 16 residues long. The germline V gene has CDR1 LGHNA and CDR2 YSLEER. The CDR3 DNA is TGCGCCAGCAGCCATGACCGGGACGTTCCTAACTATGGCTACACCTTC. This encodes CASSHDRDVPNYGYTF.

The chain combines TRBV28 with TRBJ2-7, with D unresolved. The CDR3 length is 14 residues. CDR1 and CDR2 (germline): MDHEN, SYDVKM. V was pared by 5 bases and J by 3 bases, with 14 bases between. In DNA form, the CDR3 reads TGTGCCAGCAGTAACTTACAGAAATTCTACGAGCAGTACTTC. Its protein is CASSNLQKFYEQYF.

Only one count was recorded for this clone. V gene TRBV6-5 combines with J gene TRBJ1-1; perhaps TRBD1 as D (6 bases). Trimming removed 3 bases from V and 6 bases from J, with 11 bases in between. This CDR3 is 13 amino acids long. The V gene's germline CDR1 is MNHEY and CDR2 SVGAGI. CDR3 protein: CASSYRGGAEAFF. The DNA for the CDR3 is TGTGCCAGCAGTTATCGAGGGGGGGCTGAAGCTTTCTTT.

This rearrangement joins TRBV11-2 to TRBJ2-5, with TRBD1 identical over 7 bases. CDR3 length: 15 residues. The V gene end was trimmed by 5 bases and the J gene end by 0 bases; junction bases not matched to a gene: 6. The V gene's germline CDR1 is SGHAT and CDR2 FQNNGV. Here the CDR3 DNA reads TGTGCCAGCAGCGTCGGACAGGTGGACCAAGAGACCCAGTACTTC. Translation: CASSVGQVDQETQYF.

The CDR3 DNA reads TGCGCCAGCAGCTTGGTGGCTAGCAGGCAACACGAGCAGTACTTC. The encoded protein is CASSLVASRQHEQYF. The chain employs TRBV5-1 and TRBJ2-7; perhaps TRBD2 as D (5 bases). There are 15 residues in the CDR3. Deletions cut 0 bases from V and 5 bases from J, with 15 bases between. Germline-derived CDR1 and CDR2 are SGHRS and YFSETQ.

The chain recombines TRBV21-1 with TRBJ2-1; the table's D call TRBD2 went unverified against the DNA. TRBV21-1 is reported as a pseudogene. There are 12 residues in the CDR3. In DNA, the CDR3 is TGTGCCAGCAGCAATCGGGGAAGTGAGCAGTTCTTC. It is translated as CASSNRGSEQFF.

The rearrangement joins TRBV30 to TRBJ1-3; D is undetermined. CDR1 is GTSNPN and CDR2 is SVGIG in the germline V gene (reference sequence). CDR3 length: 13 residues. The germline V and J ends were trimmed by 0 bases and 2 bases, with 5 bases remaining between them. The CDR3 reads CAWSVRAGNTIYF. CDR3 bases: TGTGCCTGGAGTGTCCGGGCTGGAAACACCATATATTTT. Full variable domain (outside the CDR3, taken from reference TRBV30 and TRBJ1-3): SQTIHQWPATLVQPVGSPLSLECTVEGTSNPNLYWYRQAAGRGLQLLFYSVGIGQISSEVPQNLSASRPQDRQFILSSKKLLLSDSGFYLCAWSVRAGNTIYFGEGSWLTVV.

The V and J genes are TRBV7-9 and TRBJ2-1; the match to TRBD1 covers 9 bases. The CDR3 has 17 residues. With 1 base clipped from V and 8 bases from J, the junction kept 12 bases outside the gene matches. Looked up from germline, CDR1 is SEHNR and CDR2 is FQNEAQ (reference sequence). The CDR3 coding sequence is TGTGCCAGCAGCTTAGTGCGGGGGACAGGGAGTCCGGATGAGCAGTTCTTC. This gives the protein CASSLVRGTGSPDEQFF.

This clone was seen just once. The rearrangement links TRBV4-2 to TRBJ2-1; 7 nucleotides line up with TRBD2. The CDR3 covers 15 residues. The junction had 9 bases not matched to a gene; V was cut back by 2 bases and J by 8 bases. Germline CDR1 is LGHNA and CDR2 is YNFKEQ. The CDR3 is CASSQTAGVRDEQFF. For the CDR3, the DNA is TGTGCCAGCAGCCAAACCGCGGGAGTTCGGGATGAGCAGTTCTTC.

This clone was seen more than once but under ten times. The chain carries TRBV6-5 and TRBJ1-2; TRBD1 is a possible D gene (5 bases). This CDR3 spans 13 amino acids. V lost 0 bases to trimming and J lost 5 bases, with 7 bases between them. Per the germline V gene, CDR1 is MNHEY and CDR2 is SVGAGI. The CDR3 DNA reads TGTGCCAGCAGTTACTCCCGGGGGTATGGCTACACCTTC. This translates into CASSYSRGYGYTF.

The CDR3 bases are TGTGCCAGCAGCTTTGTCGGCGCATATGGGGCCAACGTCCTGACTTTC. It codes for CASSFVGAYGANVLTF. The chain links TRBV5-6 to TRBJ2-6; D gene unclear. The CDR3 consists of 16 residues. The germline V gene encodes CDR1 SGHDT and CDR2 YYEEEE. V gave up 2 bases and J gave up 3 bases, with 12 bases separating them.

The J gene is TRBJ2-3, the V gene TRBV7-6; no clear D. Germline values: CDR1 SGHVS, CDR2 FNYEAQ. The CDR3 covers 15 residues. V lost 5 bases and J 0 bases, leaving 12 bases between the germline ends. CDR3 protein: CASSLLGWSTDTQYF. The CDR3 DNA follows: TGTGCCAGCAGCCTACTGGGATGGAGCACAGATACGCAGTATTTT.

The chain has TRBV11-2 and TRBJ1-3; D is unclear. V lost 2 bases and J 0 bases, leaving 14 bases between the germline ends. Germline CDR1 and CDR2: SGHAT and FQNNGV. This CDR3 has 17 residues. The CDR3 here is CASSLSASAASGNTIYF. The CDR3 DNA sequence: TGTGCCAGCAGCTTATCCGCCTCGGCGGCCTCTGGAAACACCATATATTTT.